This TCR beta chain comes out of a study of blood T cell repertoires in COVID-19. About the study: T cells, B-cell-depleted T cells, or PBMCs supplied cDNA or gDNA.

Participants were aged about 18 to 100 years, lived in 20 to 30 US areas, and enrolled virtually. Cohorts were assigned according to the clinical history that participants reported. V was trimmed by 6 bases and J by 6 bases, leaving 23 bases between them. In germline, CDR1 is SQVTM, CDR2 ANQGSEA. The CDR3 loop spans 15 amino acids. Produced via immunoSEQ multiplex PCR; TCRdb's table is partial and in-frame only. The table records 200,000 to 250,000 clones, about 90% of them present only once. This clonotype was sampled from a woman between 45 and 65 years old with acute COVID-19. What was sequenced was PBMCs or T cells enriched from blood (not recorded which). This chain connects TRBV29-1 to TRBJ1-2; D possibly corresponds to TRBD1 (6 bases). DNA of the CDR3: TGCAGCGTGCCCAGTGGGGGGGCGAATAGGAATGGCTACACCTTC. Amino acid sequence: CSVPSGGANRNGYTF.